Below, 3 T cell receptor beta chains from the same sample are listed, as sequenced in a study of T cell repertoires in cytomegalovirus infection (dated by TCRdb to between 2018 and 2021). Sequencing was carried out with an Illumina HiSeq 1500. Using fastp at Q25 and MiXCR, TCRdb reprocessed the public reads and kept productive beta chains. Merged by CDR3 protein, the rows form single entries marked with the most common genes and DNA. This sample has over 100,000 distinct CDR3 sequences in its table, and about 17% of those were observed once. The ten largest clones represent roughly 8% of the sample. The sample comprised PBMCs. Receptors originate from a human donor in good health (CMV status not recorded). Some clones in this sample may be carry-over from other donors' samples.

This clonotype was observed a handful of times. This chain links TRBV6-6 with TRBJ2-7; D remains unclear. Germline V gene sequence: CDR1 MNHNY, CDR2 SVGAGI (reference sequence). This CDR3 contains 11 residues. Trimming left V 5 bases short and J 2 bases short, with 4 bases between. The CDR3 DNA reads TGTGCCAGCAGTACGACCTACGAGCAGTACTTC. Its protein is CASSTTYEQYF.

The chain carries TRBV6-5 and TRBJ1-1; D might be TRBD1 (5 bases). In germline, CDR1 is MNHEY, CDR2 SVGAGI. There are 14 residues in the CDR3. The V end lost 8 bases, the J end lost 0 bases, and 13 bases lay between the germline ends. The DNA for the CDR3 is TGTGCCAGCCGGGGCAGGCCCATGAACACTGAAGCTTTCTTT. Translating gives CASRGRPMNTEAFF.

This CDR3 is CASSQDRASTDTQYF. The CDR3 nucleotides are TGCGCCAGCAGCCAAGATCGTGCTAGCACAGATACGCAGTATTTT. The J gene is TRBJ2-3, the V gene TRBV4-1; D not resolved. CDR1 and CDR2 (germline): MGHRA, YSYEKL. Trimming cost V 0 bases and J 0 bases, with 7 bases left between them. The CDR3 covers 15 residues.